This note documents a single T cell receptor (beta chain) sequence. The data are from a study of blood T cell repertoires in COVID-19. Study context: The origin of the acute and convalescent COVID-19 samples was the United States, Italy and Spain.

This CDR3 has 13 residues. Trimming pared 7 bases from V and 5 bases from J, leaving 17 bases between. Germline V gene lookup returns CDR1 SQVTM and CDR2 ANQGSEA. The authors' processing: By means of reference gene primer amplification, nucleated cell counts were estimated. TCRdb's table, derived via immunoSEQ multiplex PCR, lists solely in-frame clones and lacks some. V and J calls plus clone size are reproduced from that table; the DNA served to infer D and trimming. The sample holds approximately 200,000 clones; 86% are singletons and the top ten take roughly 2.9%. The receptor was isolated from a woman in her twenties or thirties with active or convalescent COVID-19. The sample comprised peripheral blood. The chain combines TRBV29-1 with TRBJ1-1; perhaps TRBD1 as D (5 bases). In DNA, the CDR3 is TGCAGCGCCATGGGGCACCTGGAGACTGAAGCTTTCTTT. This sequence encodes CSAMGHLETEAFF.